The present entry profiles one T cell receptor beta chain with its context. Followed longitudinally, the Seattle patients had been enrolled during active infection. The CDR3 totals 10 residues. V lost 7 bases and J 5 bases, leaving 8 bases between the germline ends. Germline V lookup: CDR1 SQVTM, CDR2 ANQGSEA. The sample belongs to a study of blood T cell repertoires in COVID-19. Study-level background: The United States, Italy and Spain were the sources of the acute and convalescent COVID-19 samples. PBMCs, B-cell-depleted T cells, or T cells were the source of the cDNA or gDNA that made up the material.

The authors' processing: Estimation of nucleated cell counts relied on the amplification of reference gene primers. The assay was immunoSEQ multiplex PCR, and TCRdb's table has in-frame clones only and misses some. That table is the source of V, J and clone size, and D and trimming were worked out from the DNA. Of just over 300,000 clones in the sample, over 85% are singletons; the top ten hold approximately 1.8%. The J gene is TRBJ2-5, the V gene TRBV29-1, with D perhaps TRBD2 (6 bases). Sequenced material: peripheral blood. This receptor was identified in a woman younger than 45 with COVID-19, enrolled during active disease. The CDR3 nucleotides read TGCAGCGGGGAGGCGGAGACCCAGTACTTC. Protein: CSGEAETQYF. Combining the CDR3 with reference TRBV29-1 and TRBJ2-5 gives the whole variable domain SAVISQKPSRDICQRGTSLTIQCQVDSQVTMMFWYRQQPGQSLTLIATANQGSEATYESGFVIDKFPISRPNLTFSTLTVSNMSPEDSSIYLCSGEAETQYFGPGTRLLVL.